The clone carrying this TCR beta chain was counted ten times or more. The sample is drawn from a study of early T cells in non-severe SARS-CoV-2 infection. Each CDR3 protein is one row after TCRdb ran MiXCR on the 5' RACE reads. In the table there are 65,000 to 95,000 distinct CDR3 sequences, around a tenth of which are singletons. Per germline, CDR1 SGHNT and CDR2 YYREEE (reference sequence). V lost 4 bases, J lost 1 base, and 11 bases lay in between. The CDR3 is 14 amino acids. Sequencing was done on a sample of whole blood. The sequence came from an adult who was a healthcare worker with PCR-confirmed SARS-CoV-2 infection or an uninfected control (not recorded which). V gene TRBV5-4 combines with J gene TRBJ2-5; a weak D match, TRBD1 (7 bases). CDR3 nucleotides: TGTGCCAGCAGCGGAGGGACAGCCCAAGAGACCCAGTACTTC. Its translation: CASSGGTAQETQYF.